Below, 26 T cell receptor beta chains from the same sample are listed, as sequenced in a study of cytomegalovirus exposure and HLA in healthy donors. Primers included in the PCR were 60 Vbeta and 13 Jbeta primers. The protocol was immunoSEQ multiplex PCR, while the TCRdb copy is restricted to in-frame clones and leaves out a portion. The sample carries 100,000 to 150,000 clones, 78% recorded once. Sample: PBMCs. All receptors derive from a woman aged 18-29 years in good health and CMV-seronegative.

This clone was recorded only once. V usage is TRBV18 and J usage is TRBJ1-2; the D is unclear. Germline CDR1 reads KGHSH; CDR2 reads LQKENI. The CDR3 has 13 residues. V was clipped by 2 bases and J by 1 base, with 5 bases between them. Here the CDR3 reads CASSPGLNYGYTF. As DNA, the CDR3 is TGTGCCAGCTCACCAGGCCTTAACTATGGCTACACCTTC.

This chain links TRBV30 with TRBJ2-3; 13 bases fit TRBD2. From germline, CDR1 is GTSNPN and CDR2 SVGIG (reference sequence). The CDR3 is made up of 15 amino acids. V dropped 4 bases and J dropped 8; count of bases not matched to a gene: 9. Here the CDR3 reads CAWKNGLAGVTTQYF. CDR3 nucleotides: TGTGCCTGGAAAAACGGACTAGCGGGAGTCACTACGCAGTATTTT. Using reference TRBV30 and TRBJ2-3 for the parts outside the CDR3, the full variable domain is SQTIHQWPATLVQPVGSPLSLECTVEGTSNPNLYWYRQAAGRGLQLLFYSVGIGQISSEVPQNLSASRPQDRQFILSSKKLLLSDSGFYLCAWKNGLAGVTTQYFGPGTRLTVL.

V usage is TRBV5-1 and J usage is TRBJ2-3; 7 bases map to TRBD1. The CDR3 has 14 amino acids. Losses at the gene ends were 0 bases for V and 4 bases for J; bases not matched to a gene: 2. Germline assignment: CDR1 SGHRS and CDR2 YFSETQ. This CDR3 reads CASSLDQGADTQYF. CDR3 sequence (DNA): TGCGCCAGCAGCTTGGACCAGGGGGCAGATACGCAGTATTTT.

In nucleotides, the CDR3 is TGCAGCGTTGAGACAGGGGCGAACACTGAAGCTTTCTTT. This encodes CSVETGANTEAFF. V gene TRBV29-1 combines with J gene TRBJ1-1, with 8 bases matching TRBD1. This CDR3 comprises 13 residues. The germline gives CDR1 SQVTM, CDR2 ANQGSEA. V was pared by 3 bases and J by 1 base, with 1 base of the junction left unmatched. Drawing the rest from reference TRBV29-1 and TRBJ1-1, the complete variable domain is SAVISQKPSRDICQRGTSLTIQCQVDSQVTMMFWYRQQPGQSLTLIATANQGSEATYESGFVIDKFPISRPNLTFSTLTVSNMSPEDSSIYLCSVETGANTEAFFGQGTRLTVV.

CDR3 residues: CASSESPTEGGTQYF. In DNA, the CDR3 is TGCGCCAGCAGTGAGTCCCCGACGGAGGGTGGGACCCAGTACTTC. The chain joins TRBV10-1 to TRBJ2-5; D possibly corresponds to TRBD2 (6 bases). V was clipped by 0 bases and J by 7 bases, with 15 bases between them. This CDR3 is 15 amino acids long. Germline V lookup: CDR1 WNHNN, CDR2 SYGVQD (reference sequence).

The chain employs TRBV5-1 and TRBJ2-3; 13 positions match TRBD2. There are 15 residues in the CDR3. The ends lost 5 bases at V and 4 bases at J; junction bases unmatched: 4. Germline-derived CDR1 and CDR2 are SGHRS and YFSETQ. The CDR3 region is CASRLAGGTADTQYF. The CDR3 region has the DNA TGCGCCAGCAGACTAGCGGGAGGGACTGCAGATACGCAGTATTTT.

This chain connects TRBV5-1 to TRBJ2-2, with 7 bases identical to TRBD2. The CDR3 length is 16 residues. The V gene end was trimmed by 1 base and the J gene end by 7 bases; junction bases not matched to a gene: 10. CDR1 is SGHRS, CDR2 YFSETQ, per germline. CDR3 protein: CASSLQAGRNSGELFF. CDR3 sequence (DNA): TGCGCCAGCAGCTTGCAAGCCGGGAGGAATAGCGGGGAGCTGTTTTTT. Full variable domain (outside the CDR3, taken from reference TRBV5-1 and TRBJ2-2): KAGVTQTPRYLIKTRGQQVTLSCSPISGHRSVSWYQQTPGQGLQFLFEYFSETQRNKGNFPGRFSGRQFSNSRSEMNVSTLELGDSALYLCASSLQAGRNSGELFFGEGSRLTVL.

CDR3 region: CASSYSEGYEQYF. The CDR3 DNA sequence: TGTGCCAGCAGTTACTCCGAGGGCTACGAGCAGTACTTC. The chain couples TRBV6-5 to TRBJ2-7, with D maybe TRBD2 (5 bases). The V gene lost 0 bases and the J gene lost 3 bases, with 6 bases spanning the gap. The CDR3 covers 13 residues. In germline, CDR1 is MNHEY, CDR2 SVGAGI.

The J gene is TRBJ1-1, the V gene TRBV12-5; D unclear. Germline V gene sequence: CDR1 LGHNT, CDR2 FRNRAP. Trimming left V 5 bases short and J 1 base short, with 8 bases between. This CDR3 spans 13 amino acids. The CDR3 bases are TGTGCTAGTGGTCTGCCCGGGAACACTGAAGCTTTCTTT. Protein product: CASGLPGNTEAFF. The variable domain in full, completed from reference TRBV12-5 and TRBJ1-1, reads DARVTQTPRHKVTEMGQEVTMRCQPILGHNTVFWYRQTMMQGLELLAYFRNRAPLDDSGMPKDRFSAEMPDATLATLKIQPSEPRDSAVYFCASGLPGNTEAFFGQGTRLTVV.

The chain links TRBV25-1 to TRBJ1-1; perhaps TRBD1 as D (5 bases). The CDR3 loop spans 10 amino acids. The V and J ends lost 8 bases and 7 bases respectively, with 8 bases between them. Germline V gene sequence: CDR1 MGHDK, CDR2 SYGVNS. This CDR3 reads CASGGDEAFF. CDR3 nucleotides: TGTGCCAGCGGAGGGGATGAAGCTTTCTTT.

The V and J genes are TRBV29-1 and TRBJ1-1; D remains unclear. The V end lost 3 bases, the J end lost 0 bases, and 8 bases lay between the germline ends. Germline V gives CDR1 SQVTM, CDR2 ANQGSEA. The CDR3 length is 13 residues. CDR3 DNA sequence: TGCAGCGTTGAGTACAGAATGAACACTGAAGCTTTCTTT. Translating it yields CSVEYRMNTEAFF.

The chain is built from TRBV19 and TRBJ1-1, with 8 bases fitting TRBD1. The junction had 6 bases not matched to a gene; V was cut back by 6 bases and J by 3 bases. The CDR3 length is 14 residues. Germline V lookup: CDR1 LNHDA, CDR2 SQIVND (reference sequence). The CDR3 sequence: CASRRDRTDTEAFF. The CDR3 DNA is TGTGCCAGTAGGAGGGACAGGACTGACACTGAAGCTTTCTTT. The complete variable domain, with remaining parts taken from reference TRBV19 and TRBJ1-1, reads DGGITQSPKYLFRKEGQNVTLSCEQNLNHDAMYWYRQDPGQGLRLIYYSQIVNDFQKGDIAEGYSVSREKKESFPLTVTSAQKNPTAFYLCASRRDRTDTEAFFGQGTRLTVV.

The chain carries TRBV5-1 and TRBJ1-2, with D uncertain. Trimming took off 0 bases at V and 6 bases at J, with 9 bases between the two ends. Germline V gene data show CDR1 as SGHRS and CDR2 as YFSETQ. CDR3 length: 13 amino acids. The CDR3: CASSLGSEDGYTF. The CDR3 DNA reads TGCGCCAGCAGCTTGGGGTCAGAGGATGGCTACACCTTC.

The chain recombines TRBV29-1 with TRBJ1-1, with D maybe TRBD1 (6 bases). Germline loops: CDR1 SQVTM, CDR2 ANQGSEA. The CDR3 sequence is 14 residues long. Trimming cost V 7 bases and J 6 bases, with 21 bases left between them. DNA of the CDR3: TGCAGCGGAGCTACTGGGGGGGCGGCTGCTGAAGCTTTCTTT. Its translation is CSGATGGAAAEAFF.

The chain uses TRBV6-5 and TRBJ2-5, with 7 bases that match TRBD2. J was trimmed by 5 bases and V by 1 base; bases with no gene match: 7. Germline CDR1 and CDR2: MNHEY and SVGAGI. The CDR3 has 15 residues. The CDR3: CASSYLREYRETQYF. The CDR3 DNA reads TGTGCCAGCAGTTACTTGCGGGAGTATCGGGAGACCCAGTACTTC.

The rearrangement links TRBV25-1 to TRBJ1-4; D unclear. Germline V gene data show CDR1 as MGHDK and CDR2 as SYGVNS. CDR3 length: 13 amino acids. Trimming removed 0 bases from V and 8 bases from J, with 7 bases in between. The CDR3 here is CASSEYRLEKLFF. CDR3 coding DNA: TGTGCCAGCAGTGAATACCGGTTAGAAAAACTGTTTTTT.

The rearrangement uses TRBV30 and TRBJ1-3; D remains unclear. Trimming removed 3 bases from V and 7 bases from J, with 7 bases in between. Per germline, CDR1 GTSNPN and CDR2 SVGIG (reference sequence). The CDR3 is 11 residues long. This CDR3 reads CAWRPRNTIYF. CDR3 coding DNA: TGTGCCTGGAGGCCTCGGAACACCATATATTTT.

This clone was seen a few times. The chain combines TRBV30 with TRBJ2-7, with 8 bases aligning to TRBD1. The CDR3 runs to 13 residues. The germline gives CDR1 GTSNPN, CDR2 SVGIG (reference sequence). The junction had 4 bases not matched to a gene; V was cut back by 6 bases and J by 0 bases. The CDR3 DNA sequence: TGTGCCTGCACTACAGGGGGCTCCTACGAGCAGTACTTC. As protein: CACTTGGSYEQYF.

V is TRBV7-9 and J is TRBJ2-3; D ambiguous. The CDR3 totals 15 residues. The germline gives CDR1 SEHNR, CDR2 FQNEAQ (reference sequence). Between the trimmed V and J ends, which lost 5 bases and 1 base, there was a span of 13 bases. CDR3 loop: CASSGALGGTDTQYF. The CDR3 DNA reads TGTGCCAGCAGCGGAGCGCTTGGCGGCACAGATACGCAGTATTTT.

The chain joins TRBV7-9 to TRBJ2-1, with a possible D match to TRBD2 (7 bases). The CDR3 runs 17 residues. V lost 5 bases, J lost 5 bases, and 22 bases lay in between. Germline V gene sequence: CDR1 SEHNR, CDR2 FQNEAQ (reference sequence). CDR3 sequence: CASSGGGGRLAHNEQFF. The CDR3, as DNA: TGTGCCAGCAGCGGCGGTGGGGGCCGACTAGCTCACAATGAGCAGTTCTTC.

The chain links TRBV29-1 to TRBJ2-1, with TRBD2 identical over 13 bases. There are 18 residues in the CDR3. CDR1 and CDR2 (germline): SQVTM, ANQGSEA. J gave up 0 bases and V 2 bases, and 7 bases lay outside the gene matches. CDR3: CSVESPGLAGLSYNEQFF. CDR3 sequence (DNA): TGCAGCGTTGAATCCCCGGGACTAGCGGGACTCTCCTACAATGAGCAGTTCTTC.

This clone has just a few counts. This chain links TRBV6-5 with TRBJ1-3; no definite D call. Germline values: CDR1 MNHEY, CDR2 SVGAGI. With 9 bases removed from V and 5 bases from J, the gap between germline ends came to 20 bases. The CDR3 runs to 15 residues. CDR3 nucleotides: TGTGCCAGATCCCGCCGGGAGTCTGTCAGAAACACCATATATTTT. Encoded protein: CARSRRESVRNTIYF.

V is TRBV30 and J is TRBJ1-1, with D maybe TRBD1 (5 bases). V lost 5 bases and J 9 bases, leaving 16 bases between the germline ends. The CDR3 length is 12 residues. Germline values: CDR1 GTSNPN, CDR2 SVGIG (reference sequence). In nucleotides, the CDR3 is TGTGCCTGGTCCGTAGGGGAGGGTAAAGCTTTCTTT. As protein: CAWSVGEGKAFF. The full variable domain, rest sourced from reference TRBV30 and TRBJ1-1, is SQTIHQWPATLVQPVGSPLSLECTVEGTSNPNLYWYRQAAGRGLQLLFYSVGIGQISSEVPQNLSASRPQDRQFILSSKKLLLSDSGFYLCAWSVGEGKAFFGQGTRLTVV.

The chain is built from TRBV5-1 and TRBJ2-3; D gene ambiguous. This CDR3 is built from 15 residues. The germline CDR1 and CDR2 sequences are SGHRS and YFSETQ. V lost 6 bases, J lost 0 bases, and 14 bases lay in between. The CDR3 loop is CASTLSYPSTDTQYF. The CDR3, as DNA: TGCGCCAGCACCCTTAGCTACCCTAGCACAGATACGCAGTATTTT.

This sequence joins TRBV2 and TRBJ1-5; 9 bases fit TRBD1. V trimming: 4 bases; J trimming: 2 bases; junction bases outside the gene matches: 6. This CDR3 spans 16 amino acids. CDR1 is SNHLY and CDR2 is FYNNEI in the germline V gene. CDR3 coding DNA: TGTGCCAGCAGTGGGGACAGGGCAGTTGGCAATCAGCCCCAGCATTTT. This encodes CASSGDRAVGNQPQHF.

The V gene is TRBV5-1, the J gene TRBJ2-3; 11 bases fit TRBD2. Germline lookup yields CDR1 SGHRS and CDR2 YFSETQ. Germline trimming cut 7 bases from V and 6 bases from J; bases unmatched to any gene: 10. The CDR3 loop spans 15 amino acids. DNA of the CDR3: TGCGCCAGCTGCCCTACTAGCGGGAGTAGGGATACGCAGTATTTT. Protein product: CASCPTSGSRDTQYF.